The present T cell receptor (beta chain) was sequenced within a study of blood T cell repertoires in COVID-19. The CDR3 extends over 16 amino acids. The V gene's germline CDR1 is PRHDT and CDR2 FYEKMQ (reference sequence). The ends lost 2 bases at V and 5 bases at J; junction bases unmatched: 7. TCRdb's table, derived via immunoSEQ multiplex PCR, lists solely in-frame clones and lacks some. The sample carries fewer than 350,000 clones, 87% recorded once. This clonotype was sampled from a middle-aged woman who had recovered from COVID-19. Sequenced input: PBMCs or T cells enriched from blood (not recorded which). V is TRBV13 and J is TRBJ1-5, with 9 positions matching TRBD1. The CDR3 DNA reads TGTGCCAGCAGCTTACGGGACAGGGAAAAAGATCAGCCCCAGCATTTT. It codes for CASSLRDREKDQPQHF.